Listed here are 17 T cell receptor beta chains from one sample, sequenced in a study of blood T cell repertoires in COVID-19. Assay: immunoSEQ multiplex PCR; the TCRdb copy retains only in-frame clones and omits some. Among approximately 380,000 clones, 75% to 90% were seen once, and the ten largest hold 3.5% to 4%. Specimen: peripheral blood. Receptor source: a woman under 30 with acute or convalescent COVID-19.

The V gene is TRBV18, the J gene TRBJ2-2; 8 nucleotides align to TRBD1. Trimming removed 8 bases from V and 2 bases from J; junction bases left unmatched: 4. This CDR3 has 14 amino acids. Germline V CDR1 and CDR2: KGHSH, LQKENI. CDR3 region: CASRGQANTGELFF. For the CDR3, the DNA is TGTGCCAGCCGGGGACAGGCTAACACCGGGGAGCTGTTTTTT.

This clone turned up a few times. CDR3 bases: TGTGCCAGCAGCCATCTAGGGAGCTCCTACAATGAGCAGTTCTTC. The encoded protein is CASSHLGSSYNEQFF. This chain uses TRBV6-5 with TRBJ2-1; a possible D gene is TRBD2 (5 bases). With 6 bases removed from V and 0 bases from J, the gap between germline ends came to 12 bases. The CDR3 sequence is 15 residues long. Per germline, CDR1 MNHEY and CDR2 SVGAGI.

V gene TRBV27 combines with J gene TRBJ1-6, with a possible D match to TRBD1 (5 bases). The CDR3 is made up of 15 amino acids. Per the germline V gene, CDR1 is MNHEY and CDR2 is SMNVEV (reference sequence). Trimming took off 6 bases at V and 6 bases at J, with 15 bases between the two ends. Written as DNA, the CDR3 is TGTGCCAGCAGCTTGACAGCCGCCGGTAATTCACCCCTCCACTTT. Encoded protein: CASSLTAAGNSPLHF.

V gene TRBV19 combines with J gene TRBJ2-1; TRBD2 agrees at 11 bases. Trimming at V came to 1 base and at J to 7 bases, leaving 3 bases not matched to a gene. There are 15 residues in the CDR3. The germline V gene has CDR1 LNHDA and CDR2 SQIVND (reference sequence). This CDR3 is CASSIGLAGRNEQFF. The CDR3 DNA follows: TGTGCCAGTAGTATAGGACTAGCGGGAAGGAATGAGCAGTTCTTC.

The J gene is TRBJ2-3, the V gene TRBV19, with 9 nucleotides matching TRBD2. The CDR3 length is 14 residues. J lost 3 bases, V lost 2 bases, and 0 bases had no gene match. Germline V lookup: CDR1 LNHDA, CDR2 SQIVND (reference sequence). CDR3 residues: CASSILAGTDTQYF. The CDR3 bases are TGTGCCAGTAGTATACTAGCGGGAACAGATACGCAGTATTTT.

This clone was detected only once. For the CDR3, the DNA is TGTGCCTCCCGGGACACAGATACGCAGTATTTT. It encodes CASRDTDTQYF. V usage is TRBV30 and J usage is TRBJ2-3; weak D call: TRBD2 (5 bases). Germline-derived CDR1 and CDR2 are GTSNPN and SVGIG (reference sequence). V was clipped by 7 bases and J by 2 bases, with 7 bases between them. The CDR3 is 11 residues long.

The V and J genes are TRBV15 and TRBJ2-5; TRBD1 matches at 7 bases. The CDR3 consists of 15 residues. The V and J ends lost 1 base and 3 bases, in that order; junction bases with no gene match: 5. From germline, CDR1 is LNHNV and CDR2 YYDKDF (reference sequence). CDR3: CATSRANTGEETQYF. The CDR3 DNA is TGTGCCACCAGCAGAGCCAACACAGGGGAAGAGACCCAGTACTTC.

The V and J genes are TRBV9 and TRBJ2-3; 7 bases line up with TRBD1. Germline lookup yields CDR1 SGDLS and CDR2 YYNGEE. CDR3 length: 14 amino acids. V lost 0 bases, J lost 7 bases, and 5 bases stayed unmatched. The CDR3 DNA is TGTGCCAGCAGCGTAGAACAGGGGTCAAATACGCAGTATTTT. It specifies CASSVEQGSNTQYF. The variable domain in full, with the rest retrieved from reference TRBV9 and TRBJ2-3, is DSGVTQTPKHLITATGQRVTLRCSPRSGDLSVYWYQQSLDQGLQFLIQYYNGEERAKGNILERFSAQQFPDLHSELNLSSLELGDSALYFCASSVEQGSNTQYFGPGTRLTVL.

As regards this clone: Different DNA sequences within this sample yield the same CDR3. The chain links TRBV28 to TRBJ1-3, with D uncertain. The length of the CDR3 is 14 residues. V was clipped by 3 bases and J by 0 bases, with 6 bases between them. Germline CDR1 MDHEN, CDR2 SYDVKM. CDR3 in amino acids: CASSFGGSGNTIYF. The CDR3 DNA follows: TGTGCCAGCAGTTTCGGCGGCTCTGGAAACACCATATATTTT.

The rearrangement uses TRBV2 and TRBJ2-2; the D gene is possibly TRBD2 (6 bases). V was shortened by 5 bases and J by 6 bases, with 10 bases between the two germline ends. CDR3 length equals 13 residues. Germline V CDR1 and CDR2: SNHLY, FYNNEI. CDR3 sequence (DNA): TGTGCCAGCAGTTTGTCGGGGGCCGGGGAGCTGTTTTTT. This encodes CASSLSGAGELFF.

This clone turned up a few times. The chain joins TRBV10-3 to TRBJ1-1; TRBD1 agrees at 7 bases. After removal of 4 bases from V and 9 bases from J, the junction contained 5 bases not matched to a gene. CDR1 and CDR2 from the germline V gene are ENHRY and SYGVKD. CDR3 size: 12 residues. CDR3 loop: CAISVQGGKAFF. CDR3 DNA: TGTGCCATCAGTGTTCAGGGGGGAAAAGCTTTCTTT.

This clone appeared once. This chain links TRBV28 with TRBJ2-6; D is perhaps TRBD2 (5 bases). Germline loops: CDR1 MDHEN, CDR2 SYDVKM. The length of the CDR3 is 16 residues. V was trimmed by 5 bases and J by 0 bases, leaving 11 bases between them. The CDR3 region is CASSRRLGSGANVLTF. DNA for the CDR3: TGTGCCAGCAGTAGGAGGCTGGGCTCTGGGGCCAACGTCCTGACTTTC.

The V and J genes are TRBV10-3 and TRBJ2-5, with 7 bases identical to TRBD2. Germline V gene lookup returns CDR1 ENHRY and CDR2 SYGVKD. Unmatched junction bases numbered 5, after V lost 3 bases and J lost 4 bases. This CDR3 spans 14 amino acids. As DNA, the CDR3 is TGTGCCATCAGTGATAGGGGCGGGGGAGAGACCCAGTACTTC. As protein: CAISDRGGGETQYF.

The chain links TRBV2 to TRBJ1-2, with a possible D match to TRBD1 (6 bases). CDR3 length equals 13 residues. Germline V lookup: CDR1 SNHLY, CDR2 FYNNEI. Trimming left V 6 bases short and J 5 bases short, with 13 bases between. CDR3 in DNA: TGTGCCAGCAGCGGCACAGGGCCTTATGGCTACACCTTC. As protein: CASSGTGPYGYTF.

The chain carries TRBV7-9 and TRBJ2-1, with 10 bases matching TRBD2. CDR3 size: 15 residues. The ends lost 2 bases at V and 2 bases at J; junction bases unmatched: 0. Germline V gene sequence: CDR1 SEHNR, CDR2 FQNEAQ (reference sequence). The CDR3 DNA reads TGTGCCAGCAGCTTAAGCGGGGGGGCCTACAATGAGCAGTTCTTC. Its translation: CASSLSGGAYNEQFF.

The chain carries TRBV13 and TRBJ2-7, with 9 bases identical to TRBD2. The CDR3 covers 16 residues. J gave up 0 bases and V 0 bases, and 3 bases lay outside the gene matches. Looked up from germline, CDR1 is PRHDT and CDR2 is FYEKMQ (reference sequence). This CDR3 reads CASSLGHSGSSYEQYF. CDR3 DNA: TGTGCCAGCAGCTTAGGCCATAGCGGGAGCTCCTACGAGCAGTACTTC. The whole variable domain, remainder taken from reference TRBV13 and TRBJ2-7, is AAGVIQSPRHLIKEKRETATLKCYPIPRHDTVYWYQQGPGQDPQFLISFYEKMQSDKGSIPDRFSAQQFSDYHSELNMSSLELGDSALYFCASSLGHSGSSYEQYFGPGTRLTVT.

CDR3 residues: CASSGLSYGYTF. The CDR3 nucleotides read TGTGCCAGCAGTGGACTCAGCTATGGCTACACCTTC. The V call is TRBV2, the J call TRBJ1-2; no definite D call. This CDR3 region has 12 residues. The V gene's germline CDR1 is SNHLY and CDR2 FYNNEI. Trimming shortened V by 4 bases and J by 4 bases, and 7 bases separated the two germline ends.